This T cell receptor beta chain derives from a study of blood T cell repertoires in COVID-19. The overall study: There were acute and convalescent COVID-19 samples, and they came from the United States, Italy and Spain. Sources were T cells, B-cell-depleted T cells, or PBMCs; the material itself was cDNA or gDNA.

Trimming removed 4 bases at V and 2 bases at J, with 9 bases between. CDR1 is SGHVS and CDR2 is FNYEAQ in the germline V gene. The CDR3 has 15 amino acids. Authors' data handling: For nucleated cells, counts were estimated from reference gene primer amplification. Produced via immunoSEQ multiplex PCR; TCRdb's table is partial and in-frame only. From that table come the V and J calls and clone size; the DNA was used to work out D and trimming. The table shows 90,000 to 120,000 clones, with 80% to 85% occurring only once. The rearrangement links TRBV7-6 to TRBJ2-6; a weak D match, TRBD1 (6 bases). Sequenced material: peripheral blood. The source is a human donor in a cohort sampled during active COVID-19. CDR3 protein: CASSSGQTGANVLTF. The CDR3 region has the DNA TGTGCCAGCAGCTCCGGACAGACTGGGGCCAACGTCCTGACTTTC. The whole variable domain, filled in from reference TRBV7-6 and TRBJ2-6, reads GAGVSQSPRYKVTKRGQDVALRCDPISGHVSLYWYRQALGQGPEFLTYFNYEAQQDKSGLPNDRFSAERPEGSISTLTIQRTEQRDSAMYRCASSSGQTGANVLTFGAGSRLTVL.